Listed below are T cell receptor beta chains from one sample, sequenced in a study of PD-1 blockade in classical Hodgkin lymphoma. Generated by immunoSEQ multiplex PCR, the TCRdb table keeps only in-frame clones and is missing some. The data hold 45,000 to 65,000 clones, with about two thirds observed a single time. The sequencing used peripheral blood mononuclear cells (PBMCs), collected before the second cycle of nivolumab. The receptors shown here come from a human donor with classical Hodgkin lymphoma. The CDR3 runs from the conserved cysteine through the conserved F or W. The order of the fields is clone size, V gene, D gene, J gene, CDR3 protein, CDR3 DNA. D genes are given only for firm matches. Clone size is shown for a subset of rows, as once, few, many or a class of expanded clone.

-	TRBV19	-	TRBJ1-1	CASSIVTGNTEAFF	TGTGCCAGTAGTATAGTTACAGGGAACACTGAAGCTTTCTTT
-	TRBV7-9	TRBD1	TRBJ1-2	CASSLGQGHNYGYTF	TGTGCCAGCAGCTTAGGACAGGGGCATAACTATGGCTACACCTTC
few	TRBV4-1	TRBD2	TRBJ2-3	CASSQLAGSTDTQYF	TGCGCCAGCAGCCAACTAGCGGGGTCCACAGATACGCAGTATTTT
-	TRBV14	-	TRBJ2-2	CASSRSVPPTGELFF	TGTGCCAGCAGCCGCTCCGTACCCCCGACCGGGGAGCTGTTTTTT
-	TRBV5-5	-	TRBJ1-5	CASSPDSWNQPQHF	TGTGCCAGCAGCCCTGACAGTTGGAATCAGCCCCAGCATTTT
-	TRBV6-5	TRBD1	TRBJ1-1	CASSLDRGTEAFF	TGTGCCAGCAGTCTCGACAGGGGGACTGAAGCTTTCTTT
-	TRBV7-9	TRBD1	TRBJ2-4	CASSFSNRGVSKNIQYF	TGTGCCAGCAGCTTTTCCAACAGGGGAGTTTCCAAAAACATTCAGTACTTC
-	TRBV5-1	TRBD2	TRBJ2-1	CASSFRGDYNEQFF	TGCGCCAGCAGCTTCCGGGGGGACTACAATGAGCAGTTCTTC
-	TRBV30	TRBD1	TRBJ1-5	CAWSATGVGNQPQHF	TGTGCCTGGAGTGCGACAGGGGTGGGCAATCAGCCCCAGCATTTT
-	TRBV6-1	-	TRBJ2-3	CASSSRAVGPDTQYF	TGTGCCAGCAGTTCCCGGGCCGTGGGCCCAGATACGCAGTATTTT
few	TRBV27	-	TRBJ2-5	CASSKNTNQETQYF	TGTGCCAGCAGCAAAAACACGAATCAAGAGACCCAGTACTTC
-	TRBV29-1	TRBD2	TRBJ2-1	CTLVAGNYNEQFF	TGCACCCTTGTAGCGGGGAACTACAATGAGCAGTTCTTC
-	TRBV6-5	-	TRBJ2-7	CASSSPGAGLYEQYF	TGTGCCAGCAGTTCGCCTGGGGCGGGCCTCTACGAGCAGTACTTC
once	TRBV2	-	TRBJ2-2	CASSVLTNTGELFF	TGTGCCAGCAGTGTTCTGACCAACACCGGGGAGCTGTTTTTT
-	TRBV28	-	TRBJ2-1	CASYRESGEAFF	TGTGCCAGCTACCGGGAGTCGGGGGAGGCGTTCTTC
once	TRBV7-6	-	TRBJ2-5	CASSFSQETQYF	TGTGCCAGCAGCTTTTCCCAAGAGACCCAGTACTTC
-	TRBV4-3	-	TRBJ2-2	CASSPLPPPEGELFF	TGCGCCAGCAGTCCTCTTCCACCGCCGGAGGGGGAGCTGTTTTTT
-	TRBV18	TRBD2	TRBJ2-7	CASSPILGLADSYEQYF	TGTGCCAGCTCACCGATTCTCGGACTAGCGGACTCCTACGAGCAGTACTTC
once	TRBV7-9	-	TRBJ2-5	CASSFRMGQETQYF	TGTGCCAGCAGCTTCAGGATGGGCCAAGAGACCCAGTACTTC
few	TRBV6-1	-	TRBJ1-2	CAIDSRRYGYTF	TGTGCCATAGACAGTAGACGCTATGGCTACACCTTC
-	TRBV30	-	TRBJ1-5	CAWSIPNSNQPQHF	TGTGCCTGGAGTATCCCCAATAGCAATCAGCCCCAGCATTTT
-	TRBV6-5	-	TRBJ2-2	CASSYGAGGTGELFF	TGTGCCAGCAGTTACGGCGCGGGTGGCACCGGGGAGCTGTTTTTT
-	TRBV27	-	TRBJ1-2	CASSPLTEGDYGYTF	TGTGCCAGCAGCCCCTTGACGGAGGGCGACTATGGCTACACCTTC
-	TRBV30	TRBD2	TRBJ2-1	CAWSMGLAGGEQFF	TGTGCCTGGAGTATGGGACTAGCGGGAGGTGAGCAGTTCTTC
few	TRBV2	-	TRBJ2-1	CAHGSKNSNEQFF	TGTGCCCACGGGAGTAAAAACTCCAATGAGCAGTTCTTC
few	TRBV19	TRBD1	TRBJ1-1	CASSFRTGGMNTEAFF	TGTGCCAGTAGTTTCAGGACAGGGGGCATGAACACTGAAGCTTTCTTT
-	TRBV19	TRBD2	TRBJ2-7	CASSIDPLAGSYEQYF	TGTGCCAGTAGTATAGATCCGCTAGCGGGGTCCTACGAGCAGTACTTC
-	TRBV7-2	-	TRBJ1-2	CASSLGQRNYGYTF	TGTGCCAGCAGCTTAGGGCAGCGAAACTATGGCTACACCTTC
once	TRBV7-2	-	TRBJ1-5	CASSLRVSPGSNQPQHF	TGTGCCAGCAGCTTAAGGGTGTCGCCGGGGTCCAATCAGCCCCAGCATTTT
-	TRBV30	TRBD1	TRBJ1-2	CAWRNTGEGYTF	TGTGCCTGGAGGAATACAGGGGAAGGCTACACCTTC
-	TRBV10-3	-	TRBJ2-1	CAIIGGSTYNEQFF	TGTGCCATCATTGGAGGAAGTACCTACAATGAGCAGTTCTTC
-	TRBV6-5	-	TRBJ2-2	CASSQGARTGELFF	TGTGCCAGCAGTCAAGGGGCCAGAACCGGGGAGCTGTTTTTT
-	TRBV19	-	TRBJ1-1	CASSSTGNTEAFF	TGTGCCAGTAGTAGTACAGGGAACACTGAAGCTTTCTTT
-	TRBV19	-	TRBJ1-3	CASSRQPLSGNTIYF	TGTGCCAGTAGTAGACAGCCTCTCTCTGGAAACACCATATATTTT
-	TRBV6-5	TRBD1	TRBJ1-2	CASSSGRVQGAFGYTF	TGTGCCAGCAGTTCCGGCCGCGTCCAGGGGGCTTTTGGCTACACCTTC
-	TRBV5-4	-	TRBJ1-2	CASSQSGQTSNYGYTF	TGCGCCAGCAGCCAATCTGGACAGACCTCTAACTATGGCTACACCTTC
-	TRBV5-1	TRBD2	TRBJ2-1	CASSIRLAGEDEQFF	TGCGCCAGCAGCATCCGACTAGCGGGAGAGGATGAGCAGTTCTTC
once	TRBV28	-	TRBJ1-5	CASSGEPQHF	TGTGCCAGCAGTGGGGAGCCCCAGCATTTT
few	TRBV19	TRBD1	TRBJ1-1	CASSIDHRGTEAFF	TGTGCCAGTAGTATAGATCACAGGGGCACTGAAGCTTTCTTT
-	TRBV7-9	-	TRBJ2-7	CASSLDLTSYEQYF	TGTGCCAGCAGCTTAGACTTGACCTCCTACGAGCAGTACTTC